Each of the 17 T cell receptor beta chains below was sequenced from the same sample in a study of blood T cell repertoires in COVID-19. Produced via immunoSEQ multiplex PCR; TCRdb's table is partial and in-frame only. Of 90,000 to 110,000 clones listed, 84% are singletons. Sequenced material: peripheral blood. These receptors originate from a woman of 80 years or more with active or convalescent COVID-19.

The V gene is TRBV7-3, the J gene TRBJ2-1; tentatively, D is TRBD1 (6 bases). The CDR3 runs 16 residues. The V end lost 6 bases, the J end lost 1 base, and 16 bases lay between the germline ends. Germline V gives CDR1 SGHTA, CDR2 FQGTGA. CDR3 residues: CASRKPTGQSYNEQFF. The CDR3 region has the DNA TGTGCCAGCAGGAAACCAACAGGACAGTCCTACAATGAGCAGTTCTTC.

The gene calls are TRBV19 and TRBJ2-7; TRBD1 agrees at 8 bases. Germline-derived CDR1 and CDR2 are LNHDA and SQIVND (reference sequence). V was pared by 5 bases and J by 2 bases, with 8 bases of the junction left unmatched. This CDR3 spans 15 amino acids. CDR3 residues: CASSALGTGTYEQYF. The DNA for the CDR3 is TGTGCCAGTAGTGCCCTCGGGACAGGAACCTACGAGCAGTACTTC.

The chain carries TRBV11-1 and TRBJ2-1, with TRBD2 matching over 10 bases. This CDR3 has 13 amino acids. Per the germline V gene, CDR1 is SGHAT and CDR2 is FQDESV (reference sequence). With 8 bases clipped from V and 7 bases from J, the junction kept 5 bases outside the gene matches. CDR3 nucleotides: TGTGCCAGCCGGCTAGCGGGAGCTAATGAGCAGTTCTTC. Translated: CASRLAGANEQFF.

The CDR3 protein is CASSQAQGFGTIYF. In DNA, the CDR3 is TGTGCCAGCAGCCAAGCCCAGGGATTTGGCACCATATATTTT. The chain couples TRBV7-9 to TRBJ1-3, with D perhaps TRBD1 (5 bases). The CDR3 length is 14 residues. Per the germline V gene, CDR1 is SEHNR and CDR2 is FQNEAQ (reference sequence). The germline V and J ends were trimmed by 5 bases and 9 bases, with 17 bases remaining between them.

The chain is built from TRBV19 and TRBJ2-7; D is unresolved. The CDR3 loop spans 13 amino acids. The V end lost 3 bases, the J end lost 4 bases, and 10 bases lay between the germline ends. Germline assignment: CDR1 LNHDA and CDR2 SQIVND (reference sequence). The chain's CDR3 is CASSILPGYEQYF. The DNA of the CDR3 is TGTGCCAGTAGTATTTTGCCCGGTTACGAGCAGTACTTC.

The chain employs TRBV27 and TRBJ2-1, with 13 bases fitting TRBD2. V shed 5 bases and J 4 bases; nucleotides not matched to a gene: 5. Germline CDR1 and CDR2: MNHEY and SMNVEV (reference sequence). The CDR3 loop spans 16 amino acids. For the CDR3, the DNA is TGTGCCAGCAGTCCACTAGCGGGAGGGCAGTACAATGAGCAGTTCTTC. It codes for CASSPLAGGQYNEQFF.

The chain couples TRBV29-1 to TRBJ2-5; D is ambiguous. V was trimmed by 5 bases and J by 0 bases, leaving 4 bases between them. CDR3 length equals 11 residues. Per the germline V gene, CDR1 is SQVTM and CDR2 is ANQGSEA. Here the CDR3 reads CSVLYQETQYF. In nucleotides, the CDR3 is TGCAGCGTTCTTTACCAAGAGACCCAGTACTTC.

Written as DNA, the CDR3 is TGTGCCAGCGGGACAGGGGCCGTTTACGAGCAGTACTTC. Protein: CASGTGAVYEQYF. V gene TRBV12-3 or TRBV12-4 combines with J gene TRBJ2-7; the match to TRBD1 covers 10 bases. V dropped 8 bases and J dropped 4; count of bases not matched to a gene: 5. This CDR3 has 13 amino acids.

This rearrangement joins TRBV28 to TRBJ2-7; TRBD1 matches 7 bases. Germline CDR1 and CDR2: MDHEN and SYDVKM. The CDR3 loop spans 14 amino acids. J gave up 3 bases and V 2 bases, and 4 bases lay outside the gene matches. CDR3 sequence: CASSLRQGVYEQYF. CDR3 sequence (DNA): TGTGCCAGCAGTTTAAGACAGGGTGTCTACGAGCAGTACTTC.

The J gene is TRBJ1-2, the V gene TRBV5-3, with D tentatively TRBD1 (5 bases). TRBV5-3 is an ORF; its function is uncertain. V dropped 4 bases and J dropped 2 bases, with 24 bases sitting between them. The CDR3 is 18 amino acids. DNA for the CDR3: TGTGCCAGAAGCCCTCCCGGTTGTGACAGTGCCTTAAACTATGGCTACACCTTC. It codes for CARSPPGCDSALNYGYTF.

The chain has TRBV5-1 and TRBJ2-7; D is unresolved. Germline V gene sequence: CDR1 SGHRS, CDR2 YFSETQ. The CDR3 covers 14 residues. V shed 5 bases and J shed 0 bases, with 12 bases lying between them. This chain's CDR3 is CASSNSISSYEQYF. CDR3 nucleotides: TGCGCCAGCAGTAACAGCATTAGCTCCTACGAGCAGTACTTC.

The genes are TRBV11-2 and TRBJ2-7, with TRBD2 as a possible D gene (6 bases). Per the germline V gene, CDR1 is SGHAT and CDR2 is FQNNGV. V was clipped by 2 bases and J by 2 bases, with 16 bases between them. The CDR3 has 16 amino acids. The CDR3 nucleotides read TGTGCCAGCAGCTTATGGCTTACGGCGGGACCCTACGAGCAGTACTTC. Translating it yields CASSLWLTAGPYEQYF.

This clone was recorded once. A read error may account for a junction end that differs from germline. This chain links TRBV5-1 with TRBJ2-3; 10 nucleotides agree with TRBD2. The length of the CDR3 is 14 residues. In germline, CDR1 is SGHRS, CDR2 YFSETQ. The CDR3 loop reads CASTERGGADTQYF. The CDR3, as DNA: TGCGCCAGCACCGAGCGGGGGGGAGCAGATACACAGTATTTT.

The chain recombines TRBV3-1 (or the pseudogene TRBV3-2) with TRBJ2-2; TRBD2 agrees at 8 bases. The CDR3 has 16 residues. CDR1 LGHDT and CDR2 YNNKEL come from the germline V gene (reference sequence). V trimming: 2 bases; J trimming: 7 bases; junction bases outside the gene matches: 9. In DNA, the CDR3 is TGTGCCAGCAGCCAAATCTCAGCGGGAGAGGGCGGGGAGCTGTTTTTT. The encoded protein is CASSQISAGEGGELFF.

This rearrangement joins TRBV24-1 to TRBJ1-5; D is perhaps TRBD1 (5 bases). CDR3 size: 17 residues. V was trimmed by 2 bases and J by 1 base, leaving 14 bases between them. The germline V gene has CDR1 KGHDR and CDR2 SFDVKD. The CDR3 DNA follows: TGTGCCACCAGTGATTCGGGACGGGGGATGAGCAATCAGCCCCAGCATTTT. This gives the protein CATSDSGRGMSNQPQHF.

V is TRBV7-9 and J is TRBJ2-5, with 12 nucleotides matching TRBD2. V gave up 4 bases and J gave up 7 bases; unmatched junction bases: 19. Germline assignment: CDR1 SEHNR and CDR2 FQNEAQ (reference sequence). This CDR3 is built from 19 residues. The CDR3 nucleotides read TGTGCCAGCAGCTCCCGATGGGCCCTAACTAGCGGGAGGATCGGGACCCAGTACTTC. Translating it yields CASSSRWALTSGRIGTQYF.

Only a few counts were recorded for this clone. The CDR3 loop reads CASSSRGSPLHF. In DNA form, the CDR3 reads TGTGCCAGCAGTTCCAGGGGATCACCCCTCCACTTT. The genes are TRBV28 and TRBJ1-6; TRBD1 might be the D (6 bases). V was clipped by 4 bases and J by 10 bases, with 8 bases between them. This CDR3 is built from 12 residues. Looked up from germline, CDR1 is MDHEN and CDR2 is SYDVKM.